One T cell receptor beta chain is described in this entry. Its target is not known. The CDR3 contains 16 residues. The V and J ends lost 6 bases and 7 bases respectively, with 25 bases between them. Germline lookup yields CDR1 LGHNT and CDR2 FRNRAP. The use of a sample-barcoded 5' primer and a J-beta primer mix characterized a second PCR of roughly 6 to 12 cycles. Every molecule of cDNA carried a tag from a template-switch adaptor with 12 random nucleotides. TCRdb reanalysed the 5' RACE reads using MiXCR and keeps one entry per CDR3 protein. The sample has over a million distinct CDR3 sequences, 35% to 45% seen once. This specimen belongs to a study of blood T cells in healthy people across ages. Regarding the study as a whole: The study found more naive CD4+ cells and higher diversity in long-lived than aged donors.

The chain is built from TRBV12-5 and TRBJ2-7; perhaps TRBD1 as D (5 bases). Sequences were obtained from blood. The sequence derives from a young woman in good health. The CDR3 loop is CASGPPDPTGLDEQYF. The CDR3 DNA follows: TGTGCTAGTGGCCCCCCAGATCCCACAGGTTTGGATGAGCAGTACTTC.